A single sample gave rise to the 10 T cell receptor beta chains below, sequenced in a study of PD-1 blockade in mismatch repair-deficient tumors. Only in-frame clones appear in the TCRdb table, and some are missing; sequencing was by immunoSEQ multiplex PCR. The sample consists of 100,000 or so clones, under 90% of them appearing once. The sample here was peripheral blood, taken approximately 36 weeks after starting pembrolizumab. These receptors came from an adult with mismatch repair-deficient cancer.

J is TRBJ1-4 and V is TRBV5-1; TRBD1 is a possible D gene (5 bases). CDR1 is SGHRS, CDR2 YFSETQ, per germline. Trimming pared 3 bases from V and 2 bases from J, leaving 11 bases between. The CDR3 consists of 15 residues. The CDR3, as DNA: TGCGCCAGCAGCTCCGGGACGGTCACTAATGAAAAACTGTTTTTT. Protein: CASSSGTVTNEKLFF.

V gene TRBV5-5 combines with J gene TRBJ1-1; a weak D match, TRBD1 (5 bases). This CDR3 has 14 residues. Germline CDR1 reads SGHKS; CDR2 reads YYEKEE (reference sequence). V lost 2 bases and J lost 4, with 12 bases in between. The CDR3 here is CASSFQGGFTEAFF. CDR3 sequence (DNA): TGTGCCAGCAGCTTCCAGGGCGGGTTCACTGAAGCTTTCTTT.

This chain uses TRBV11-2 with TRBJ2-1, with 10 bases identical to TRBD2. J lost 2 bases, V lost 3 bases, and 7 bases had no gene match. Germline V gene data show CDR1 as SGHAT and CDR2 as FQNNGV. The CDR3 is 17 residues long. Here the CDR3 DNA reads TGTGCCAGCAGCTTCCAACTAGCGGGGATGCCCTACAATGAGCAGTTCTTC. Amino acids: CASSFQLAGMPYNEQFF.

The chain links TRBV7-2 to TRBJ2-3; TRBD2 is a possible D gene (6 bases). The CDR3 length is 13 residues. Germline CDR1 is SGHTA and CDR2 is FQGNSA. The V end was cut by 0 bases, the J end by 14 bases, with 15 bases between. CDR3 sequence (DNA): TGTGCCAGCAGCTTAGCCGGGAGTGGCGGTTTGTATTTT. This encodes CASSLAGSGGLYF.

The V gene is TRBV6-5, the J gene TRBJ2-1; unclear D gene. V was clipped by 6 bases and J by 0 bases, with 12 bases between them. The CDR3 is 15 residues long. Looked up from germline, CDR1 is MNHEY and CDR2 is SVGAGI. DNA of the CDR3: TGTGCCAGCAGCCCCAGTAGTGGCTCCTACAATGAGCAGTTCTTC. Translating it yields CASSPSSGSYNEQFF.

This clone has more than one count but fewer than ten. V and J are TRBV29-1 and TRBJ2-7, with 9 nucleotides matching TRBD1. The V segment lost 5 bases and the J segment 5 bases; nucleotides outside the gene matches: 7. The V gene's germline CDR1 is SQVTM and CDR2 ANQGSEA. The CDR3 totals 13 residues. The CDR3 loop reads CSVYRTGDHEQYF. CDR3 DNA: TGCAGCGTTTACCGGACAGGGGACCACGAGCAGTACTTC.

The V gene is TRBV9, the J gene TRBJ2-1, with 10 positions matching TRBD2. Trimming removed 4 bases from V and 7 bases from J; junction bases left unmatched: 11. In germline, CDR1 is SGDLS, CDR2 YYNGEE. CDR3 length: 16 residues. In DNA, the CDR3 is TGTGCCAGCAGCACCCTAAGCGGGAGGGCTGGAAATGAGCAGTTCTTC. This encodes CASSTLSGRAGNEQFF.

This chain uses TRBV7-8 with TRBJ2-2, with D possibly being TRBD2 (5 bases). The germline V gene encodes CDR1 SGHVS and CDR2 FQNEAQ. This CDR3 has 15 residues. Between the trimmed V and J ends, which lost 8 bases and 8 bases, there was a span of 21 bases. CDR3 in DNA: TGTGCCAGCGGCAAGAGGACTCTAGCTCCGGGGGAGCTGTTTTTT. The encoded protein is CASGKRTLAPGELFF.

This chain uses TRBV11-3 with TRBJ2-5; TRBD1 or TRBD2 may be the D gene (6 bases each). In germline, CDR1 is SGHNT, CDR2 YENEEA. Trimming stripped 0 bases from V and 5 bases from J, with 13 bases between. This CDR3 has 15 amino acids. The CDR3 loop is CASSLESGAGETQYF. The CDR3 region has the DNA TGTGCCAGCAGCTTAGAATCGGGGGCGGGGGAGACCCAGTACTTC.

This chain connects TRBV9 to TRBJ1-1, with D unresolved. Germline V gene data show CDR1 as SGDLS and CDR2 as YYNGEE. Trimming removed 4 bases from V and 2 bases from J, with 6 bases in between. CDR3 length equals 12 residues. The CDR3 region is CASSNVNTEAFF. The DNA for the CDR3 is TGTGCCAGCAGCAACGTTAACACTGAAGCTTTCTTT.